This paragraph reports one T cell receptor beta chain. This receptor's antigen is unknown. No base-level quality is on record; no much larger clone is a single base apart. This entry is derived from a study of control samples from healthy donors and cancer patients (TCRdb year 2020). The library was generated by the immunoSEQ multiplex PCR assay. TCRdb took this table from immuneACCESS and kept in-frame rearrangements with V and J called. Such tables lack part of the clones; where checked against another copy, unresolved V genes explain under half of the gap, and the rest is unexplained. This sample gives around 120,000 clones in total; 80% to 90% of them show up just once. The ten largest clones take up approximately 2.9% of the sample. Sequences were obtained from blood. The receptor comes from a man between 60 and 75 years old in good health.

The CDR3: CASSQEPGSYGYTF. The DNA is TGCGCCAGCAGCCAAGAACCAGGGAGCTATGGCTACACCTTC. This sequence uses TRBV4-3 and TRBJ1-2; a tentative D call is TRBD1 (5 bases match). V loses 0 bases of germline sequence and J loses 4 bases, and the interval between the two ends is 9 bases. CDR1 and CDR2 are drawn from the germline V gene: LGHNA, YSLEER. CDR3 length: 14 amino acids, cysteine to phenylalanine. Just CDR3 DNA is preserved here, 42 bases in frame from base 1.